The clone carrying this T cell receptor (beta chain) turned up a few times. The length of the CDR3 is 13 residues. Trimming cost V 7 bases and J 5 bases; bases outside gene matches: 5. This sample stems from a study of blood T cell repertoires in COVID-19. Study context: Both acute and convalescent COVID-19 samples were obtained from the United States, Italy and Spain.

Assay: immunoSEQ multiplex PCR; the TCRdb copy retains only in-frame clones and omits some. Among about 230,000 clones listed, over 75% were seen once. The gene calls are TRBV12-3 or TRBV12-4 and TRBJ2-1; TRBD1 matches at 7 bases. This TCR was sampled from a middle-aged man with COVID-19, enrolled during active disease. Source material: peripheral blood. The CDR3 loop is CASTGGTDNEQFF. The DNA for the CDR3 is TGTGCCAGCACAGGGGGTACCGACAATGAGCAGTTCTTC.